This entry features one T cell receptor beta chain sequence. Its specificity is unknown. The method was immunoSEQ multiplex PCR; TCRdb's version includes in-frame clones alone and lacks a portion of them. Counted here are approximately 24,000 clones, roughly 95% occurring once; the ten biggest clones make up 0.24%. V lost 3 bases and J 3 bases, leaving 9 bases between the germline ends. The CDR3 sequence is 13 residues long. Germline lookup yields CDR1 SGHNT and CDR2 YYREEE (reference sequence). The data were taken from a study of B cell selection in AIRE deficiency. Study-wide results and limits: Of around 3,700 shared Treg TCRbeta sequences, around 30% were healthy-donor-only and about 9.6% patient-only.

CD4+CD127+ cells were sorted as the conventional CD4 T cells. The sequenced sample was CD4+CD127+ conventional T cells sorted from PBMCs. The sequence came from a human donor in good health. This sequence joins TRBV5-4 and TRBJ1-1, with D unresolved. CDR3 bases: TGTGCCAGCAGCTCTCCTATGGACACTGAAGCTTTCTTT. Amino acids: CASSSPMDTEAFF.